This T cell receptor (beta chain) was recorded in a study of T-cell reconstitution after alpha-beta-depleted transplantation in children. This clonotype was detected only a few times. The authors prepared the TCRbeta library with unique molecular identifiers. In TCRdb, the PCR reads were re-called with MiXCR into one record per CDR3 protein. Among about 500,000 distinct CDR3 sequences listed, 32% were seen once. In germline, CDR1 is SEHNR, CDR2 FQNEAQ (reference sequence). The CDR3 covers 13 residues. The V end lost 5 bases, the J end lost 1 base, and 8 bases lay between the germline ends. The clonotype was recovered from a human donor who donated a stem cell graft to a child with aplastic anemia. Source: PBMCs from the stem cell graft donor, taken from the stem cell graft. This rearrangement joins TRBV7-9 to TRBJ1-1, with unresolved D. DNA of the CDR3: TGTGCCAGCAGCCAGATCGGGAACACTGAAGCTTTCTTT. Amino acids: CASSQIGNTEAFF.